The clone carrying this TCR beta chain was seen only a few times. Its antigen is undetermined. The V end was cut by 0 bases, the J end by 4 bases, with 10 bases between. Germline V gives CDR1 SGHRS, CDR2 YFSETQ. The CDR3 has 14 amino acids. Full-length variable regions came from constant-region reverse primers plus semi-nested Nested Universal Primer A PCR. TCRdb passed the 5' RACE reads through MiXCR, listing each CDR3 protein once. The data contain over 50,000 distinct CDR3 sequences, over 20% of them seen just once; the ten biggest clones take up 2.5% to 4%. Study results and limitations: The larger-cohort validation was restricted to a single TCR beta V-J rearrangement rather than whole repertoires. Tumor Tregs overlapped most with tumor, then blood, naive CD4+ cells.

What was sequenced was tumor-infiltrating naive CD4+ T cells sorted from the breast tumor. Stated subset: naive CD4+ T cells, CD4+CD45RA+CD25-. The sequence came from a female donor with breast cancer. The chain has TRBV5-1 and TRBJ1-2; no definite D call. CDR3 in amino acids: CASSLDEQIYGYTF. The CDR3 DNA follows: TGCGCCAGCAGCTTGGACGAACAGATCTATGGCTACACCTTC.